Listed here is a single TCR beta chain. Its antigen is still unknown. Base-call qualities are not available, and no considerably larger clone is one nucleotide away. The library was produced with the immunoSEQ multiplex PCR assay. For the multiplex PCR, a mixture combining 60 forward primers for TCR Vbeta segments and 13 reverse primers for TCR Jbeta segments was used. Amplification of the CDR3 region of rearranged TCR beta genes was performed with a multiplex PCR assay on genomic DNA. Amplified TCR beta libraries were sequenced as 87-base-pair reads on the Illumina HiSeq System. For the original study's pipeline: A later analysis counted approximately 74 million unique TCR beta chains across the 700 or so repertoires, and 10 million to 11 million of these chains were shared by at least two donors. Raw reads were error-corrected and collapsed into unique sequences by a nearest-neighbor algorithm in which closely related sequences were merged to remove PCR and sequencing errors. Alignment of CDR3 sequences to IMGT reference sequences was used to assign V, D and J gene segments. For a sequence to be retained, a match of at least six nucleotides was required to both a V gene segment and a J gene segment. Rearrangements were classified as productive when the CDR3 lacked stop codons and remained in frame with V and J, and all other rearrangements were classified as non-productive. CDR3 was defined according to IMGT convention as the region running from the second conserved V-encoded cysteine to the conserved J-encoded phenylalanine. In an earlier analysis of around 540 of the donors, sequences lacking an unambiguous match to a single V gene segment were excluded. An earlier analysis of some 500 of the donors classified V segments as functional when productive rearrangements were above 56.7% and as segregating when the standard deviation between donors was above 5%. A statistical classification framework was developed to diagnose cytomegalovirus status using the catalog of TCR beta chain sequences. A later analysis assigned V and J genes by comparing TCR nucleotide sequences with IMGT/GENE-DB human TR gene sequences. Using the TCRdist pipeline, a later analysis assigned CDR3 sequences along with most-parsimonious VDJ recombination scenarios. In a later analysis, each TCR beta chain was defined by its CDR3 amino acid sequence together with its V-gene family, and reads lacking a unique V-gene family were excluded. A later analysis removed roughly 590 highly shared, low-generation-probability nucleotide sequences to deal with suspected cross-contamination and a sequencing artifact. A later analysis calculated a clonal expansion index for each public chain from normalized within-repertoire ranks of inferred template counts. Generation probabilities in a later analysis came from a VDJ recombination model fitted to out-of-frame rearrangements, and those results were checked against IGoR. In a later analysis, hypergeometric tests were used to score TCR-TCR, TCR-HLA and TCR-CMV co-occurrence, with a repertoire-size bias correction applied to TCR pairs. A later analysis estimated false discovery rates by permuting HLA or CMV assignments 20 times. In a later analysis, co-occurring TCRs were grouped using DBSCAN, with TCRdist sequence similarity added in when clustering inside HLA-allele-positive subsets. Repertoires with fewer than 30,000 or more than 120,000 public chains were left out of co-occurrence clustering, as were five repertoires with anomalous nucleotide sharing. TCRdb took this table from immuneACCESS and kept in-frame rearrangements with V and J called. Such tables lack part of the clones; where checked against another copy, unresolved V genes explain under half of the gap, and the rest is unexplained. The D gene and trimming were derived from the DNA, and the V and J assignments and clone size from that table. In this sample the table shows around 150,000 clones, roughly four fifths of which occur a single time. Of the sample, about 4% is held by the ten largest clones.

This sample is part of a study of cytomegalovirus exposure and HLA in healthy donors (dated by TCRdb to the late 2010s). With regard to the full study: An earlier analysis of 550 to 700 of the donors reported approximately 270 Gb of sequence data and roughly 100 million unique TCR beta sequences from about 179 million T cells. An earlier analysis of approximately 630 of the donors applied high-throughput TCR beta sequencing to assess whether each TCR beta V gene segment acted as functional or pseudogenic. HLA typing covered class I and class II loci at four-digit resolution. Roughly five DR-DQ haplotypes were handled as single units for association and clustering, since linkage in the cohort was strong. Donor age, sex, ethnicity and CMV serostatus were compiled together with the repertoire data. Using immunosequencing, the study profiled T cell repertoires from about 650 subjects and related those repertoires to cytomegalovirus serostatus. A later analysis re-analyzed previously published TCR beta repertoires from 650 to 800 donors and added high-resolution HLA genotyping to study TCR occurrence patterns. The aim of the study was to test whether cataloging public T cell receptors could identify signatures of past pathogen exposure. Along with the approximately 650-subject first cohort, a separate validation cohort of over 90 different subjects was used. All discovery cohort repertoires had been generated using a single sequencing platform. High-throughput TCR immunosequencing, statistical association of individual TCRs with disease status, and machine learning were combined to predict cytomegalovirus infection status. Of the 300 to 500 genotyped donors, 65% to 90% were placed in the genetic ancestry cluster associated with self-reported Caucasian donors. The number of typed donors differed by locus: about 629-640 for A, B, C, DRB1 and DQB1; 522 for DQA1; 606 for DPA1; and 450 to 480 for DPB1. Rather than using new phenotypic data, the later analysis identified candidate immune exposures from TCR beta sequences and from how often those sequences occurred across donors. A later genetic analysis used genome-wide SNP genotypes for about three fifths of the 666 donors, treating that subset as a discovery cohort. Across 398 genotyped donors of the cohort, an average of about 240,000 unique TCR beta nucleotide sequences per donor were sequenced, and roughly a sixth of those sequences were non-productive. An early release that covered approximately 600 HLA-typed donors contained approximately 300 gigabases of sequencing data and around 80 million unique TCR sequences.

In total, more than 500 healthy bone marrow donors made up the cohort. Cohort members were all nominally healthy when sampled, although unrecorded immune exposures were likely present. The donor was CMV seropositive and belonged to the group of 250 to 300 seropositive cohort members. Every donor gave a peripheral blood sample, and the peripheral blood mononuclear cells from that sample were used for TCR beta sequencing. Genomic DNA was extracted from the blood cell samples with the Qiagen DNeasy Blood Extraction Kit. The paper as a whole reports these results and caveats: A cluster of highly shared sequence variants was judged likely to represent a technical artifact of the sequencing pipeline. For the cohort, immune exposure information was limited to CMV serostatus. An association between a missense DCLRE1C variant and V-gene and J-gene trimming of TCR beta chains was found in a later genetic analysis and replicated in an independent cohort. Cytomegalovirus status was reported to be diagnosed by the classifier with high specificity and sensitivity in both the original and validation cohorts. Because HLA typing was unavailable for some donors at each locus, only the typed subset was used in association tests. In an earlier analysis of approximately 590 of the donors, most TCR beta V segments appeared in productive rearrangements about 87% or about 30% of the time, broadly matching IMGT annotations. A later genetic analysis reported fewer N-insertions in productive TCRs among donors in an Asian-associated ancestry cluster than the roughly 650-donor mean. Roughly uniform sequencing depth across donors was assumed in presence/absence analyses, although this assumption may not hold. The authors suggested that the approach could potentially be extended to other disease states and immunological phenotypes. While some public TCRs were present in many individuals, most TCR sequences turned up only very rarely across donors. The cohort was sequenced for TCR beta chains only, and without alpha or paired-chain data the features that could be detected were limited. About 17 rarely observed V segments, including chromosome 9 orphons, were excluded from the earlier analysis of several hundred of the donors because counts were too low. Some IMGT-functional V segments, including TRBV6-2 and TRBV6-3, could not be distinguished by the 87-base-pair reads and were therefore excluded. A few of the identified cytomegalovirus-associated TCR beta chains were confirmed in vitro to be specific for cytomegalovirus antigens. Linkage disequilibrium might explain the correlated functional status among segregating V segments, but an unknown experimental factor could not be ruled out. In a later analysis, HLA-associated TCR beta chains showed more clonal expansion and lower generation probabilities than non-associated chains that were equally common. In a later analysis, several top co-occurrence clusters were reported to appear linked to parvovirus B19, influenza, CMV and Epstein-Barr virus. At a false discovery rate of 0.05, a later analysis linked under 20,000 TCR beta sequences to specific HLA alleles. The study listed approximately 160 TCR beta chains as associated with cytomegalovirus. According to a later analysis, most CMV-associated TCR beta chains appeared to be HLA-restricted, and the HLA associations seemed to be driven largely by CMV exposure. In a later analysis, TCR association rates were found to vary across HLA loci, with the most associated TCRs seen for DRB1 alleles and the fewest for HLA-C alleles. A further reported finding was that TCR beta sequences accurately predicted the HLA-A and HLA-B alleles for most subjects in the first cohort. When HLA alleles, especially DR and DQ, strongly co-occurred, TCR associations were difficult to assign to individual alleles.

The CDR3 measures 13 amino acids from cysteine to phenylalanine. The entry retains the CDR3 DNA only, 39 bases that are in frame from base 1. Between the V and J ends, shortened by 7 bases and 0 bases respectively, the junction contains 9 bases. The germline V gene gives CDR1 as MNHNS and CDR2 as SASEGT. Sequencing input: PBMCs. The sequence came from a man aged 50-60 years in good health and CMV-seropositive. This chain joins TRBV6-1 to TRBJ1-1, with the D gene not confidently named. The bases are TGTGCCAGCAAAGTAGAGATGAACACTGAAGCTTTCTTT. This encodes CASKVEMNTEAFF.